This T cell receptor (beta chain) stems from a study of blood T cell repertoires in COVID-19. Looking at the study overall: The United States, Italy and Spain were the sources of the acute and convalescent COVID-19 samples. Nucleic acid was either cDNA or gDNA, and it came from T cells, B-cell-depleted T cells, or PBMCs.

Only one count was recorded for this clone. Trimming shortened V by 6 bases and J by 1 base, and 9 bases separated the two germline ends. Germline V gene lookup returns CDR1 SGHVS and CDR2 FQNEAQ. This CDR3 is 13 amino acids long. In the original analysis: By means of reference gene primer amplification, nucleated cell counts were estimated. Using immunoSEQ multiplex PCR, the repertoire was profiled, and TCRdb retains in-frame clones only, with some absent. That table gives V, J and clone size, and the DNA gave D and trimming. The sample contains under 250,000 clones, approximately 90% of which appear only once. While infection was still active, Seattle patients were enrolled and then followed longitudinally.

The sequenced sample was peripheral blood. The clonotype was recovered from a man in his fifties or sixties with COVID-19, enrolled during active disease. The gene calls are TRBV7-8 and TRBJ1-1; D unclear. The CDR3 nucleotides are TGTGCCAGCAGACTCGACTGGAACACTGAAGCTTTCTTT. It specifies CASRLDWNTEAFF.